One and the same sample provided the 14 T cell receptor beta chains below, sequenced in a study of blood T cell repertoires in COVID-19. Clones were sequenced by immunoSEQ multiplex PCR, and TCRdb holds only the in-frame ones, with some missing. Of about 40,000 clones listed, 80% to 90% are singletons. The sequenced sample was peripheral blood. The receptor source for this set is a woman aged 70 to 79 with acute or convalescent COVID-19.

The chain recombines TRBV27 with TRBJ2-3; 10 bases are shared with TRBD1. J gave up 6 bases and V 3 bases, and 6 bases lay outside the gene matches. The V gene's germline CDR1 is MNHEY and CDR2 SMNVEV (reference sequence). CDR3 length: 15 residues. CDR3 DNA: TGTGCCAGCAGTTTGCCGGGACAGGGGCCCGATACGCAGTATTTT. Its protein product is CASSLPGQGPDTQYF.

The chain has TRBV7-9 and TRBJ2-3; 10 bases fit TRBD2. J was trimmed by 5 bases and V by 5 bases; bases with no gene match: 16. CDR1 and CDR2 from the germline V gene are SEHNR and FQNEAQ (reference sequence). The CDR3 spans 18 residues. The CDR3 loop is CASSNLPQREGLKDTQYF. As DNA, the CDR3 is TGTGCCAGCAGCAATCTACCCCAGCGGGAGGGCCTCAAAGATACGCAGTATTTT.

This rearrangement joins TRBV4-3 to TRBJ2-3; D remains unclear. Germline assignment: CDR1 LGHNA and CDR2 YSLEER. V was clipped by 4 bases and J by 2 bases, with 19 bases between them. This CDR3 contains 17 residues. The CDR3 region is CASSRAQSGDYTDTQYF. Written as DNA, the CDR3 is TGCGCCAGCAGCCGTGCGCAGAGTGGAGATTACACAGATACGCAGTATTTT.

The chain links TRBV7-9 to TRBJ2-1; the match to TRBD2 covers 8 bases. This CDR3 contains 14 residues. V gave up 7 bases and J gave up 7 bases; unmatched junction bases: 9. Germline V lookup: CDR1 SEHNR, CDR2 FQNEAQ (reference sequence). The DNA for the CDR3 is TGTGCCAGCACCCCCGGGACTAGGGAAAATGAGCAGTTCTTC. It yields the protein CASTPGTRENEQFF.

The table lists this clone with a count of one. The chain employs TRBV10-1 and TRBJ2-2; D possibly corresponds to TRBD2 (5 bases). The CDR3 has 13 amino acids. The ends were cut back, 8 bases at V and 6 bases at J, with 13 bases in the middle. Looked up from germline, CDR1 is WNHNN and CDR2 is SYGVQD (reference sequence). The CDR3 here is CASQLRVSGELFF. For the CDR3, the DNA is TGCGCCAGCCAATTGAGGGTTTCCGGGGAGCTGTTTTTT.

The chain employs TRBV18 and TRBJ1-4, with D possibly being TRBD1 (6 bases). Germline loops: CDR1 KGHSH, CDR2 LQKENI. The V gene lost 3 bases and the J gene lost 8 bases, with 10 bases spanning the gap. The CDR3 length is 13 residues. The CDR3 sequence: CASSPRTGEKLFF. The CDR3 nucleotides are TGTGCCAGCTCACCTCGAACAGGGGAAAAACTGTTTTTT.

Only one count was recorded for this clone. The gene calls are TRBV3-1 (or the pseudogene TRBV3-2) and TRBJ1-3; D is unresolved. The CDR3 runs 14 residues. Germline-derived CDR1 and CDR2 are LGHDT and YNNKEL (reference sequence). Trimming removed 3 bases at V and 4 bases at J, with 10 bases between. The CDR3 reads CASSHGGSGNTIYF. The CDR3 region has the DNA TGTGCCAGCAGCCATGGCGGATCCGGAAACACCATATATTTT.

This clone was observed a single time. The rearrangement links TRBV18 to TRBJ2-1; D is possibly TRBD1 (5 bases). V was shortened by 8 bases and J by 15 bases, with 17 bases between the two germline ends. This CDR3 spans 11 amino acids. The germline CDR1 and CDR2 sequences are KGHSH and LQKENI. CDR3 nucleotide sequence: TGTGCCAGCGCAGCCGACAGATCGGCGTTCTTC. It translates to CASAADRSAFF.

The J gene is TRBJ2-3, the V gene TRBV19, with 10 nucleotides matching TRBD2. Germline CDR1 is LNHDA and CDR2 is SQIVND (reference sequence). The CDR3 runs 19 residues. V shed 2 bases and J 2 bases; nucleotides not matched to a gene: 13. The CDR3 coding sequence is TGTGCCAGTAGTATACGGCGGGGGCTAGCGGGGGTGTACACAGATACGCAGTATTTT. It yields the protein CASSIRRGLAGVYTDTQYF.

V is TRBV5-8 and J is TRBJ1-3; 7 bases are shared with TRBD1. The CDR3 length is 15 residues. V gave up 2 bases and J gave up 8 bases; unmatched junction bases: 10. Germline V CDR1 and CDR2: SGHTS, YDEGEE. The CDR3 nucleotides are TGTGCCAGCAGCTTCGGGGACAGTTTACGTGACACCATATATTTT. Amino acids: CASSFGDSLRDTIYF.

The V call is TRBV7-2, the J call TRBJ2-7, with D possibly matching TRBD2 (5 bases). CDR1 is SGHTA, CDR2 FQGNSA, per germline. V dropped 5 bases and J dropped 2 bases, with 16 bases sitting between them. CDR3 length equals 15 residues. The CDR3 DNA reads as TGTGCCAGCAGCCCCGGTACCGGGGAAGCCTACGAGCAGTACGTC. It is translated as CASSPGTGEAYEQYV.

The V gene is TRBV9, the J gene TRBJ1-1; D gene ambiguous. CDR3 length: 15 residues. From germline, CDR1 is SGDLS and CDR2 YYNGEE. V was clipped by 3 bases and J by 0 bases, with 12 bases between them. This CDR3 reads CASSGTTQLNTEAFF. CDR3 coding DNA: TGTGCCAGCAGCGGAACGACTCAATTGAACACTGAAGCTTTCTTT. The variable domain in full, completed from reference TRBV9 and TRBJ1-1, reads DSGVTQTPKHLITATGQRVTLRCSPRSGDLSVYWYQQSLDQGLQFLIQYYNGEERAKGNILERFSAQQFPDLHSELNLSSLELGDSALYFCASSGTTQLNTEAFFGQGTRLTVV.

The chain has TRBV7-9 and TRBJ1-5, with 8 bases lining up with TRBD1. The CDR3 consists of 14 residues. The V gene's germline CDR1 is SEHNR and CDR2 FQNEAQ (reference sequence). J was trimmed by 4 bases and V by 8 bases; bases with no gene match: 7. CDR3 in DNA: TGTGCCAGCCAGGGGGACAGGCAAAATCAGCCCCAGCATTTT. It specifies CASQGDRQNQPQHF.

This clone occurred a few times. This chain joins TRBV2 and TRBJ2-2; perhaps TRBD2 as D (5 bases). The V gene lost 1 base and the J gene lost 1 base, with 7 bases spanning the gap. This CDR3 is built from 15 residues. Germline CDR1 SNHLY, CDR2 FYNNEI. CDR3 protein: CASSEGTLNTGELFF. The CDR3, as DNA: TGTGCCAGCAGTGAAGGGACTCTGAACACCGGGGAGCTGTTTTTT.